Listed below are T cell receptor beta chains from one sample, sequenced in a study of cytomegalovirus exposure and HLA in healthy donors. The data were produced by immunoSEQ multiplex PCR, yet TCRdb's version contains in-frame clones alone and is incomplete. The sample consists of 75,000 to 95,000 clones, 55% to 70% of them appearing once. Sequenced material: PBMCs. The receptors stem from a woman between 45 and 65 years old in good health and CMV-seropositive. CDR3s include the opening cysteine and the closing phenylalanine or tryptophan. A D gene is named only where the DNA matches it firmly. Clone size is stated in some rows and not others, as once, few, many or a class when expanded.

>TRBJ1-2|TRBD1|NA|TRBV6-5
TGTGCCACATCAGGGGGTGGGGTCTATGGCTACACCTTC
CATSGGGVYGYTF
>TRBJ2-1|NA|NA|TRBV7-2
TGTGCCAGCAGCTTCCGTCAGGGGCGCAATGAGCAGTTCTTC
CASSFRQGRNEQFF
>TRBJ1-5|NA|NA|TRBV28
TGTGCCAGCAGTCCTTTCGTCCAGCCCCAGCATTTT
CASSPFVQPQHF
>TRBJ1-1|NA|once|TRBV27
TGTGCCAGCAAGAATCCAAGCTTTTACACTGAAGCTTTCTTT
CASKNPSFYTEAFF
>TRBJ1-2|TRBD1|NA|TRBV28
TGTGCCAGCAGTCTATGGACAGGGTCCTCATCGACTAACTATGGCTACACCTTC
CASSLWTGSSSTNYGYTF
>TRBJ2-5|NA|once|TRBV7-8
TGTGCCAGCAGCTTAGGGCGGGGCCTCCAAGAGACCCAGTACTTC
CASSLGRGLQETQYF
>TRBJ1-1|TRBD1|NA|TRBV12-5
TGTGCTAGTGGCATTTACAAAAGACAGGGGCAGAACACTGAAGCTTTCTTT
CASGIYKRQGQNTEAFF
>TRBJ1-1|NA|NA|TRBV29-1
TGCAGCGTTGAGACAGATCCGAACACTGAAGCTTTCTTT
CSVETDPNTEAFF
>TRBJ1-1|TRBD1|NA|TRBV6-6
TGTGCCAGCAGTCGGGACAGGGGGTATCTCACTGAAGCTTTCTTT
CASSRDRGYLTEAFF
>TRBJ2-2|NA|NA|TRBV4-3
TGCGCCAGCAGCCAAGATGGCCGGGGGGCTTACACCGGGGAGCTGTTTTTT
CASSQDGRGAYTGELFF
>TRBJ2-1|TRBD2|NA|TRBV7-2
TGTGCCAGCAGCTTAGATGGGAACGGGGGGGCCCTTGAGCAGTTCTTC
CASSLDGNGGALEQFF
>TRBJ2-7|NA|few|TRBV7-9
TGTGCCAGCAGCTCGACAGGCCCTCCCTACGAGCAGTACTTC
CASSSTGPPYEQYF
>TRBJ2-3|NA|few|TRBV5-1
TGCGCCAGCAGCAACGGACAAAGCACAGATACGCAGTATTTT
CASSNGQSTDTQYF
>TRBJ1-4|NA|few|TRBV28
TGTGCCAGCAGTTTTCTAGACAGCGCTAATGAAAAACTGTTTTTT
CASSFLDSANEKLFF
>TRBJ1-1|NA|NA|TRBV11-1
TGTGCCAGCAGCTTGGGACACCCGAACACTGAAGCTTTCTTT
CASSLGHPNTEAFF
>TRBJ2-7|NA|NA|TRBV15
TGTGCCACCGGACCCCGGGAGTCCTACGAGCAGTACTTC
CATGPRESYEQYF
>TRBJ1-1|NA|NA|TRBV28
TGTGCCAGCAGTTTAAGTTGGACAGCTTCCACTGAAGCTTTCTTT
CASSLSWTASTEAFF
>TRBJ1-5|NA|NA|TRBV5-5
TGTGCCAGCAGCTTTGGCGGAGGGGGGACTAGTCAGCCCCAGCATTTT
CASSFGGGGTSQPQHF
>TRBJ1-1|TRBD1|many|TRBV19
TGTGCCAGTAGTGCCATACAGGGGGCGGACGCTGAAGCTTTCTTT
CASSAIQGADAEAFF
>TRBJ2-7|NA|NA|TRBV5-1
TGCGCCAGCAGCGAAGGATCCTACAGGGTTAGCTCCTACGAGCAGTACTTC
CASSEGSYRVSSYEQYF
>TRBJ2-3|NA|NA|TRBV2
TGTGCCAGCAGTGATAGCCTAGCTGTATCTAGCACAGATACGCAGTATTTT
CASSDSLAVSSTDTQYF
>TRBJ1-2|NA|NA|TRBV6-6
TGTGCCACCCAATGGGAGGGTACTAACTATGGCTACACCTTC
CATQWEGTNYGYTF
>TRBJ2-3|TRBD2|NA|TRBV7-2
TGTGCCAGCAGCCCCCGACTAGCGGGGGGGCGCGATACGCAGTATTTT
CASSPRLAGGRDTQYF
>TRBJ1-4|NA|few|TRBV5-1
TGCGCCAGCAGCTCCCGAGTAGGAGCAACTAATGAAAAACTGTTTTTT
CASSSRVGATNEKLFF
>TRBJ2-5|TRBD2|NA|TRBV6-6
TGTGCCAGCAGTCCCAGCGGGGGGGGGCAAGAGACCCAGTACTTC
CASSPSGGGQETQYF
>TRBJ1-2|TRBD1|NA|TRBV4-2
TGTGCCAGCAGCCAAGATCCAGGACAGGGGGATGGCTACACCTTC
CASSQDPGQGDGYTF
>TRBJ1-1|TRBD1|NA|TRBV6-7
TGTGCCAGCAACCCCATTTATGACAGGGGGCGCAGGAACACTGAAGCTTTCTTT
CASNPIYDRGRRNTEAFF
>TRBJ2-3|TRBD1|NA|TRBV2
TGTGCCAGCAGGGCGACAGGGGGCTATACAGATACGCAGTATTTT
CASRATGGYTDTQYF
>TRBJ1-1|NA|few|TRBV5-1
TGCGCCAGCAGCTCAATTATGGAGACTGAAGCTTTCTTT
CASSSIMETEAFF